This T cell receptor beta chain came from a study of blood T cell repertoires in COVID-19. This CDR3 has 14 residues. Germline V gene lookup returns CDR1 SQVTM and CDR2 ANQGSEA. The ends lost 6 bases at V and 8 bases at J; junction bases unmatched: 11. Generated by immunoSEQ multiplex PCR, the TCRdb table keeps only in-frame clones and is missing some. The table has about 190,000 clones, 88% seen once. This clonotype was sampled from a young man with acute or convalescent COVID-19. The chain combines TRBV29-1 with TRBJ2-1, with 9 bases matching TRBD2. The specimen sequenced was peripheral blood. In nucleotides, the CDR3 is TGCAGCGTCGGGAGGCTAGCGGGAATGGATGAGCAGTTCTTC. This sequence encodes CSVGRLAGMDEQFF.